The entry that follows covers one T cell receptor beta chain sequence. This clone was picked up one time. The target of this receptor is not known. Per-base quality was not reported, and no clone a single base away is much larger than it. The sample is drawn from a study of blood T cell repertoires in COVID-19 (dated by TCRdb to about 2020). With regard to the full study: The collaborator samples originated in the United States, Italy and Spain and spanned the acute and convalescent phases of COVID-19. The prospective study material was composed of cDNA or gDNA derived from T cells, B-cell-depleted T cells, or PBMCs. Deeply sampled blood TCRbeta repertoires from subjects exposed to, actively infected with, or recovered from COVID-19 were included in the dataset. The repertoires were released in a freely available public database intended as a resource for research on the immune response to SARS-CoV-2. Samples were obtained from the ongoing ImmuneRACE study (first 160 participants) and from 1,254 subjects provided by 6 global collaborators. Sample metadata almost always included a de-identified subject ID, COVID-19 status, age in years and sex. Where available, HLA class I and class II types were obtained from metadata supplied by the sample provider rather than from assay-based typing. The paper as a whole reports these results and caveats: The amount of clinical and demographic metadata varied by source and participant and was provided uncurated.

Trimmed from V: 5 bases; trimmed from J: 4 bases; junction bases lacking a gene match: 12. From a lookup of the germline V gene (reference sequence), CDR1 and CDR2 are SEHNR and FQNEAQ. The cysteine opens and the phenylalanine closes a CDR3 of 16 amino acids. The DNA shown is the 48-base CDR3, in frame from base 1. The immunoSEQ Assay, a bias-controlled multiplex PCR, was used to amplify TCRbeta CDR3 regions from genomic DNA. As for how the authors treated the data: Nucleated cell counts per sample were estimated from amplification of reference gene primers within the assay. To quantify the absolute abundance of each unique TCRbeta CDR3 rearrangement, sequence reads were collapsed and filtered. For each sample, productive Simpson clonality was calculated as the square root of Simpson's diversity index across productive rearrangements. The clones in this table, taken by TCRdb from immuneACCESS, are in-frame only. Not every clone is retained; where verified, under half of the shortfall comes from an unresolved V gene, and the cause of the rest is unknown. V and J calls and clone size are copied from that table; D and trimming were computed from the DNA. This sample lists some 200,000 clones; more than 80% were detected once. Clones ranked in the top ten supply approximately 0.56% of the sample.

Collaborating institutions collected whole blood in K2EDTA tubes following their own protocols. For TCRbeta analysis, collaborators shipped samples as frozen whole blood, isolated PBMCs, or DNA extracted from either of those sample types. The sequence links TRBV7-9 to TRBJ1-1, with 8 bases in between that match TRBD1. The TCR comes from a middle-aged man with acute or convalescent COVID-19. The material sequenced was peripheral blood. The CDR3 in this case is CASSLTGGVEATEAFF. The nucleotide sequence reads TGTGCCAGCAGCCTCACAGGGGGAGTAGAGGCCACTGAAGCTTTCTTT.